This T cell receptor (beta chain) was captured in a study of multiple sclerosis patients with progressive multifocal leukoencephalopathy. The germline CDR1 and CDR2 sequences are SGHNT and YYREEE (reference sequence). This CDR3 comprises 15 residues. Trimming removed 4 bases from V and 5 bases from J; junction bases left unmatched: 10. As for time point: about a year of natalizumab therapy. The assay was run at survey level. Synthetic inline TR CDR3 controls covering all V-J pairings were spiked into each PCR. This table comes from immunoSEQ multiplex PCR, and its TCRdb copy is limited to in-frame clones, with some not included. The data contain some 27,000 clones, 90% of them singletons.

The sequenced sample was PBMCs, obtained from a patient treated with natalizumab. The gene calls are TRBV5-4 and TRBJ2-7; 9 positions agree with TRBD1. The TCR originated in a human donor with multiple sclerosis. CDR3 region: CASSGGGQGLDEQYF. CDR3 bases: TGTGCCAGCAGCGGGGGGGGACAGGGACTGGACGAGCAGTACTTC.